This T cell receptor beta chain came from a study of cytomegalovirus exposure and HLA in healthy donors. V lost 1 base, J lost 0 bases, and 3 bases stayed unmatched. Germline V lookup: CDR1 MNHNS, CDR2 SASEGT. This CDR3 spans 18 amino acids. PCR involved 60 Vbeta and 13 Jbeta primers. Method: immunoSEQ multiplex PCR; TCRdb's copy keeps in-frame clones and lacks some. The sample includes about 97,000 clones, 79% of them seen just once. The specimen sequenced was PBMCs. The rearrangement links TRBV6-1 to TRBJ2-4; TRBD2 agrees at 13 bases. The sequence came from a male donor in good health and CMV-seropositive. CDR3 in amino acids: CASSEGLAGGVAKNIQYF. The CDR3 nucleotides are TGTGCCAGCAGTGAAGGACTAGCGGGGGGTGTAGCCAAAAACATTCAGTACTTC.